The present T cell receptor beta chain was sequenced within a study of blood T cells in healthy people across ages (dated by TCRdb to the mid-2010s). Regarding the research as a whole: In model experiments, template switching captured roughly one uniquely barcoded TCR beta cDNA molecule for every two T cells. Using deep sequencing normalized with unique cDNA molecular identifiers, the study measured how TCR beta repertoire diversity changes with age. Donors were grouped into four age groups: young (average approximately 15 years), middle-aged (39), aged (around 60) and long-lived (just over 80). To avoid experimental bias, donors of different ages were distributed randomly across sequencing lanes. Two additional independent replicas of 1 million unique cDNA reads from the same blood draw were analyzed for two donors (one aged 18 to 30 and one aged 80 or older). The full study reports these points: Compared with the aged group, the long-lived group had more naive CD4+ T cells, fewer expanded clones and increased TCR diversity, suggesting age selection. Observed TCR beta diversity correlated strongly with the percentage of naive T cells measured by flow cytometry. Estimates of total diversity from one million sequenced T cells were regarded as lower bounds and underestimates. Conclusive comparison of naive and antigen-experienced compartments was prevented by the profiling of bulk unsorted PBMCs. Because the CMV infection status of the donors was unknown, age-related changes in expanded clonotypes may potentially have been confounded. As age increased, observed TCR beta diversity per million T cells dropped in a roughly linear way, and a significant reduction was already evident by age 40.

Donors were about 36 systemically healthy Caucasian individuals from Russia aged roughly 6 to 100 years. Ten milliliters of peripheral blood were drawn from each donor into EDTA-treated Vacutainer tubes. Ficoll-Paque density-gradient centrifugation was used to isolate PBMCs, with at least 6 million per sample. Total RNA, at least 6 micrograms per sample, was extracted from PBMCs with Trizol reagent. For every donor, an aliquot of PBMCs went through flow cytometry to measure the percentages of naive CD45RAhigh/CD27high T cells. Inclusive of the bounding cysteine and phenylalanine, the CDR3 is 16 residues long. Only CDR3 DNA is held: 48 bases, read in frame from base 1. CDR1 and CDR2 (MGHRA, YSYEKL) derive from the germline V gene. V has 1 base trimmed and J has 1 base trimmed; junction bases matching no gene number 6. Library creation used 5' RACE. Sequencer: Illumina HiSeq 2500. A second about 7 to 12 cycle PCR used a sample-barcoded 5' primer and a J-beta primer mix. A unique molecular identifier was introduced onto each TCR beta cDNA molecule by a template-switch 5' adaptor carrying 12 random nucleotides. At least 2.5 million CDR3-containing paired-end reads were obtained from each sample. First-strand cDNA was synthesized from all RNA with the Mint cDNA synthesis kit, primed by a TRBC-specific oligonucleotide. Following uracil-DNA glycosylase treatment, a first 18-cycle PCR with universal primers M1SS and BC2_uni_R was performed on all cDNA. Per the original workflow: For normalization, 1 million high-quality reads, each with a distinct molecular identifier, were randomly selected from each sample. Instead of being binned into consensus sequences, reads with shared molecular identifiers were discarded. MiTCR, with a Q25 quality threshold and the strictest error-elimination algorithm, was used for CDR3 identification, clonotype clustering and error correction. A nonparametric unseen species model using Euler transformation provided a lower-bound estimate of total TCR beta diversity. TCRdb passed the public sequencing reads through fastp at Q25 and MiXCR, retaining productive beta sequences. One record per CDR3 amino acid sequence lists the most common genes and DNA. None of the V and J calls come from the authors' own analysis; TCRdb made them. For this sample the table gives some 900,000 distinct CDR3 sequences, of which around 46% were detected only once. The ten biggest clones cover under 15% of the sample.

This clonotype has more than one count but fewer than ten. Its specific antigen is unknown. No qualities accompany the bases; no much larger clone lies one base away. The TCR comes from a man younger than 45 in good health. Rearrangement joined TRBV4-1 to TRBJ1-2; TRBD1 fits 7 bases in the junction. Sequencing was done on a sample of blood. The CDR3 protein: CASSQGPDRSNYGYTF. The DNA sequence is TGCGCCAGCAGCCAAGGCCCGGACAGGAGTAACTATGGCTACACCTTC.